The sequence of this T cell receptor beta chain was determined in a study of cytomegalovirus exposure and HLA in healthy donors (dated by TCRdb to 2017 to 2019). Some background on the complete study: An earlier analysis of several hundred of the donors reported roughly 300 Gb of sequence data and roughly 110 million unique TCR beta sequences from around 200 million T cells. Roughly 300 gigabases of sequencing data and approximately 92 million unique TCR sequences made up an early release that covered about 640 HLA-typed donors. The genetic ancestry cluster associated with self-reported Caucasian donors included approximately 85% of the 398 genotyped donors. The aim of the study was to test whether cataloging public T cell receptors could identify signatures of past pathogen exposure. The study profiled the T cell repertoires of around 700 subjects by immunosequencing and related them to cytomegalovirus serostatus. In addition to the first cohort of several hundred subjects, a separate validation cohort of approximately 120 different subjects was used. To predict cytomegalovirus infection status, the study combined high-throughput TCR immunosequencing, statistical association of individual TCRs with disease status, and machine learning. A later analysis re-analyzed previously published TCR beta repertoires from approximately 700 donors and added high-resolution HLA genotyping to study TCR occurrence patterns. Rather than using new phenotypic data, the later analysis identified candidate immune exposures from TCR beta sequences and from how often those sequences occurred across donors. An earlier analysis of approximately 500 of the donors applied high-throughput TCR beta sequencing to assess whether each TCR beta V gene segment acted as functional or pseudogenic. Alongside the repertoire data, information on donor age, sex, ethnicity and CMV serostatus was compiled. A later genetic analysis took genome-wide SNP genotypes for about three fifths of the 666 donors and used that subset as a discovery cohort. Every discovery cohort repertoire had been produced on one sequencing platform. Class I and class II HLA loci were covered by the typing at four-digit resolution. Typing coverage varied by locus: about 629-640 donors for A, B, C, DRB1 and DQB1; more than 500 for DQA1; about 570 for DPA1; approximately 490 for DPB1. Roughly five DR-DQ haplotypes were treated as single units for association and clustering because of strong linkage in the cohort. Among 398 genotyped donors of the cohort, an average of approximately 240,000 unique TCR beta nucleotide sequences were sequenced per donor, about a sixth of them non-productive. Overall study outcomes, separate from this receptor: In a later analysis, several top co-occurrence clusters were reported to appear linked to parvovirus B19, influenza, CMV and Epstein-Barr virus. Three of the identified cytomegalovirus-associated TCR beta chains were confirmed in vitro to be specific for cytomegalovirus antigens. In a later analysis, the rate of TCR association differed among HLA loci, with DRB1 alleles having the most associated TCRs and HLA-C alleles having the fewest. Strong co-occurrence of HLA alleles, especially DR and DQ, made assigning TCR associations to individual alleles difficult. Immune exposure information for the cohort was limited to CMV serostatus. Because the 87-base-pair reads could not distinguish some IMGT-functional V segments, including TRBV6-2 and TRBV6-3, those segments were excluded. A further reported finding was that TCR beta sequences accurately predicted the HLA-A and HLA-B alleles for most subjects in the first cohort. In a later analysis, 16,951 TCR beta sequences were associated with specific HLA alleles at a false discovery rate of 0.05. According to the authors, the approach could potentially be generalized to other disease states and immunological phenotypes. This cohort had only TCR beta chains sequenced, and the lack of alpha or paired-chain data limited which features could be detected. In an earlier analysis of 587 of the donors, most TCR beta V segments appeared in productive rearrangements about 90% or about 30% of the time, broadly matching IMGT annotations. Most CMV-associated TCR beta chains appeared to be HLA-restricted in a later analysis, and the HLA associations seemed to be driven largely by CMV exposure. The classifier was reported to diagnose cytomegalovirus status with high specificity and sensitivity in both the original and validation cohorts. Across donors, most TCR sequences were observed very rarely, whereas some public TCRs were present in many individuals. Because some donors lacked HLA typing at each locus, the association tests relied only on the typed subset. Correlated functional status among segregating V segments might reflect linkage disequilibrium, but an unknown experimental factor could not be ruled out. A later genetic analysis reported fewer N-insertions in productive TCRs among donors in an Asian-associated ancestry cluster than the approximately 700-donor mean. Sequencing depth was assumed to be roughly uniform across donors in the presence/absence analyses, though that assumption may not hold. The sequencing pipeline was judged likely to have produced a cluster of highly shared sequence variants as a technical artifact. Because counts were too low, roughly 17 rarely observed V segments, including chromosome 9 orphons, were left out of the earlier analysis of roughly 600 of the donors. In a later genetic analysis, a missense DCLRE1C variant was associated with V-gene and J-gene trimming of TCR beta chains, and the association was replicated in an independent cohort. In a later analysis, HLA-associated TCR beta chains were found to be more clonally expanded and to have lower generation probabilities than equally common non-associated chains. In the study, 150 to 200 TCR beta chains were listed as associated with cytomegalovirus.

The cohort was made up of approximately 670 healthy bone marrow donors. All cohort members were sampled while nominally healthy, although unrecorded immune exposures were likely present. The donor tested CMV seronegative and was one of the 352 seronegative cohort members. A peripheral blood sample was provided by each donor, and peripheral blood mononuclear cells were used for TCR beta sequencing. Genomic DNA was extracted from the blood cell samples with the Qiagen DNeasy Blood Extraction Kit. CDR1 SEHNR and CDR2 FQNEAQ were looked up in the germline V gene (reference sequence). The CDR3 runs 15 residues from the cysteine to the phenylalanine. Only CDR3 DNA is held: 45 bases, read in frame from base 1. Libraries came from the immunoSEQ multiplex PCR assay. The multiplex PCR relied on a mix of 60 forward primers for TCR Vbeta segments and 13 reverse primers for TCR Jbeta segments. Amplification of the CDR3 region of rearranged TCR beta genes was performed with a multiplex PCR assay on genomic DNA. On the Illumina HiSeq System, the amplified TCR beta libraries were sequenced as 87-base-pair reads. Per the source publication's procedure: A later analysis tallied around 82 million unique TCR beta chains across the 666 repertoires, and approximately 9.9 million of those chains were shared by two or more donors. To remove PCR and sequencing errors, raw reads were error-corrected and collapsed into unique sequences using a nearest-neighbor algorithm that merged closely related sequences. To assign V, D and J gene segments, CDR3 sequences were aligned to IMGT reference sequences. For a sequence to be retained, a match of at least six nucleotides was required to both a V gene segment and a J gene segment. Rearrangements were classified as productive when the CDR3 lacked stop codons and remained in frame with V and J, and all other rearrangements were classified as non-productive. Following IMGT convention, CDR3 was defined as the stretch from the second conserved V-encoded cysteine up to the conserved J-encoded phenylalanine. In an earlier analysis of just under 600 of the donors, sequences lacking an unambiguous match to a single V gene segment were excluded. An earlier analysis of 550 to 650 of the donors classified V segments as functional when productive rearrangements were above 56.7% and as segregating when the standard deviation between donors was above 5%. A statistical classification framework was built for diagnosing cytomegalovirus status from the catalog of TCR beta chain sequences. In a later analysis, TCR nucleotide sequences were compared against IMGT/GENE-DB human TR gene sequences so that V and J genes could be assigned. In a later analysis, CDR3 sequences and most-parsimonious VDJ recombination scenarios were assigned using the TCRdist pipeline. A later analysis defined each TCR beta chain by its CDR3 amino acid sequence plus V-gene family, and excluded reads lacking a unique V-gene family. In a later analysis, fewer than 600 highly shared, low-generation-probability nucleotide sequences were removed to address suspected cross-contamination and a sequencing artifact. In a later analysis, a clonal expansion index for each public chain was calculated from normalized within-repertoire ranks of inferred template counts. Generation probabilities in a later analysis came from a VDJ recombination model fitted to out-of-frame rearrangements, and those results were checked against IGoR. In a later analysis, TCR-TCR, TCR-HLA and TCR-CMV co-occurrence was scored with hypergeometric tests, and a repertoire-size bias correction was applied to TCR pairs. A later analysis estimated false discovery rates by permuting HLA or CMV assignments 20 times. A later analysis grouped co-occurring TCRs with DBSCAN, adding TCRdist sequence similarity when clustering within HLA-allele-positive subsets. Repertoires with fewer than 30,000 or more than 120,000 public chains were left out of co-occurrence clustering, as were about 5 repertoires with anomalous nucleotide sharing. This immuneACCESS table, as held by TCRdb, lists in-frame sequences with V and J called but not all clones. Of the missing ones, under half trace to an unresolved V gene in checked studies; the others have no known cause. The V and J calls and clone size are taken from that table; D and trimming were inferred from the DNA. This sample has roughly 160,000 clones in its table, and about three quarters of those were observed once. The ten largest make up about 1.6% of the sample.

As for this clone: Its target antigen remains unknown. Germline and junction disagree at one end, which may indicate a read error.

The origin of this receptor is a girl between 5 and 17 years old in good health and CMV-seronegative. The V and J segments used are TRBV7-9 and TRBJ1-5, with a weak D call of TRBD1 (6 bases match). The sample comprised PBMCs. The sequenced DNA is TGTGCCAGCAGCTCACTAGGGGCAGGGGCCCAGCCCCAGAATTTT. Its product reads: CASSSLGAGAQPQNF. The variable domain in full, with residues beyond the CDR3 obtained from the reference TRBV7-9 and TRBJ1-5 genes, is DTGVSQNPRHKITKRGQNVTFRCDPISEHNRLYWYRQTLGQGPEFLTYFQNEAQLEKSRLLSDRFSAERPKGSFSTLEIQRTEQGDSAMYLCASSSLGAGAQPQNFGDGTRLSIL.